Each of the 29 T cell receptor beta chains below was sequenced from the same sample in a study of blood T cell repertoires in COVID-19. TCRdb's copy holds only in-frame clones and misses some; the assay was immunoSEQ multiplex PCR. The sample holds 150,000 to 200,000 clones, less than 90% seen once. The sequencing input was peripheral blood. These receptors originate from a woman in her seventies with COVID-19, enrolled during active disease.

The rearrangement joins TRBV10-2 to TRBJ2-3; perhaps TRBD2 as D (6 bases). The germline V gene has CDR1 WSHSY and CDR2 SAAADI. V gave up 6 bases and J gave up 6 bases, with 19 bases separating them. CDR3 length: 15 amino acids. CDR3 DNA sequence: TGCGCCAGCAGGGCGCGGGACTCCCGGGGGGATACGCAGTATTTT. Translation: CASRARDSRGDTQYF.

CDR3 nucleotides: TGTGCCAGTGGGGTGTCGACAGAGCCTTATCAGCCCCAGCATTTT. Translating gives CASGVSTEPYQPQHF. J is TRBJ1-5 and V is TRBV19, with D maybe TRBD1 (5 bases). Germline values: CDR1 LNHDA, CDR2 SQIVND (reference sequence). The germline V and J ends were trimmed by 8 bases and 5 bases, with 19 bases remaining between them. The CDR3 loop spans 15 amino acids.

The rearrangement uses TRBV6-5 and TRBJ2-3; D gene ambiguous. The germline gives CDR1 MNHEY, CDR2 SVGAGI. Trimming removed 7 bases from V and 2 bases from J, with 13 bases in between. This CDR3 region has 14 residues. The CDR3, as DNA: TGTGCCAGCAAGGAGTGGGTTTCCACAGATACGCAGTATTTT. Translation: CASKEWVSTDTQYF.

The rearrangement uses TRBV7-6 and TRBJ2-7, with TRBD2 matching over 9 bases. Per the germline V gene, CDR1 is SGHVS and CDR2 is FNYEAQ. J gave up 5 bases and V 6 bases, and 8 bases lay outside the gene matches. CDR3 size: 14 residues. The CDR3 loop is CASSSSGTSNEQYF. As DNA, the CDR3 is TGTGCCAGCAGTTCTTCCGGGACTAGCAACGAGCAGTACTTC.

This sequence joins TRBV19 and TRBJ1-5; tentative D call: TRBD1 (6 bases). The CDR3 consists of 16 residues. Germline V gene data show CDR1 as LNHDA and CDR2 as SQIVND (reference sequence). Trimming removed 7 bases from V and 3 bases from J, with 19 bases in between. CDR3 in DNA: TGTGCCAGTACTCCATCCGGGACAAAAAACAATCAGCCCCAGCATTTT. It encodes CASTPSGTKNNQPQHF.

CDR3 in DNA: TGTGCCAGCAGCTTAGCAATCTCTGGAAACACCATATATTTT. Translating gives CASSLAISGNTIYF. The genes are TRBV11-2 and TRBJ1-3; D gene ambiguous. This CDR3 comprises 14 residues. Trimming shortened V by 1 base and J by 0 bases, and 4 bases separated the two germline ends. Germline V gene data show CDR1 as SGHAT and CDR2 as FQNNGV. The full variable domain, completed using reference TRBV11-2 and TRBJ1-3, is EAGVAQSPRYKIIEKRQSVAFWCNPISGHATLYWYQQILGQGPKLLIQFQNNGVVDDSQLPKDRFSAERLKGVDSTLKIQPAKLEDSAVYLCASSLAISGNTIYFGEGSWLTVV.

The rearrangement links TRBV30 to TRBJ1-1; D uncertain. From germline, CDR1 is GTSNPN and CDR2 SVGIG (reference sequence). The CDR3 runs 13 residues. Trimming removed 5 bases at V and 5 bases at J, with 15 bases between. CDR3 residues: CAWGRGSNTEAFF. Written as DNA, the CDR3 is TGTGCCTGGGGTCGCGGGAGTAATACTGAAGCTTTCTTT.

The CDR3 is CASSLSPRGNYGYTF. The CDR3 region has the DNA TGTGCCAGCAGTTTATCTCCCCGGGGTAACTATGGCTACACCTTC. The V and J genes are TRBV28 and TRBJ1-2; D is unclear. Per germline, CDR1 MDHEN and CDR2 SYDVKM. This CDR3 contains 15 residues. V was shortened by 1 base and J by 1 base, with 10 bases between the two germline ends.

The chain is built from TRBV15 and TRBJ2-3, with D maybe TRBD2 (6 bases). Germline V CDR1 and CDR2: LNHNV, YYDKDF (reference sequence). This CDR3 has 15 amino acids. Trimming cost V 0 bases and J 1 base, with 8 bases left between them. DNA of the CDR3: TGTGCCACCAGCAGAGAGGCTAGCGGCACAGATACGCAGTATTTT. Protein product: CATSREASGTDTQYF.

This rearrangement joins TRBV12-3 or TRBV12-4 to TRBJ1-4; 7 positions match TRBD1. The CDR3 has 12 residues. The V segment lost 8 bases and the J segment 10 bases; nucleotides outside the gene matches: 7. CDR3 residues: CASLGTAGKLFF. CDR3 coding DNA: TGTGCCAGCCTAGGGACAGCCGGAAAACTGTTTTTT.

This clone is judged medium-sized. J is TRBJ1-4 and V is TRBV24-1; possible D gene TRBD1, 5 bases. This CDR3 comprises 18 residues. Germline CDR1 is KGHDR and CDR2 is SFDVKD. Trimming cost V 4 bases and J 0 bases, with 17 bases left between them. As DNA, the CDR3 is TGTGCCACCAGTGAGGGCCAGGGCCCCGTCGCAACTAATGAAAAACTGTTTTTT. The encoded protein is CATSEGQGPVATNEKLFF.

The chain recombines TRBV7-8 with TRBJ2-5; a weak D match, TRBD1 (6 bases). Between the trimmed V and J ends, which lost 5 bases and 4 bases, there was a span of 11 bases. The V gene's germline CDR1 is SGHVS and CDR2 FQNEAQ. This CDR3 is built from 13 residues. Written as DNA, the CDR3 is TGTGCCAGCAGCCAAAACAGGGTAGAGACCCAGTACTTC. Translated: CASSQNRVETQYF.

The V and J genes are TRBV27 and TRBJ2-1; TRBD2 aligns across 10 bases. The CDR3 loop spans 15 amino acids. Losses at the gene ends were 6 bases for V and 4 bases for J; bases not matched to a gene: 6. Germline V gene lookup returns CDR1 MNHEY and CDR2 SMNVEV (reference sequence). The CDR3 region is CASSPSGGVYNEQFF. The DNA for the CDR3 is TGTGCCAGCAGCCCCAGCGGGGGGGTTTACAATGAGCAGTTCTTC.

The chain has TRBV10-1 and TRBJ2-2, with D possibly being TRBD2 (5 bases). Looked up from germline, CDR1 is WNHNN and CDR2 is SYGVQD (reference sequence). The CDR3 length is 13 residues. V was trimmed by 0 bases and J by 6 bases, leaving 5 bases between them. CDR3: CASSESGAGELFF. CDR3 coding DNA: TGCGCCAGCAGTGAGTCCGGGGCCGGGGAGCTGTTTTTT.

V and J are TRBV11-2 and TRBJ2-7; TRBD2 is a possible D gene (6 bases). Germline CDR1 reads SGHAT; CDR2 reads FQNNGV. The CDR3 has 14 residues. V was pared by 5 bases and J by 2 bases, with 13 bases between. CDR3 amino acids: CASSPLGTPYEQYF. For the CDR3, the DNA is TGTGCCAGCAGCCCCCTTGGGACTCCCTACGAGCAGTACTTC.

The genes are TRBV5-7 and TRBJ2-7; D is unresolved. TRBV5-7 is given ORF status, its function remaining uncertain. The CDR3 covers 11 residues. V lost 2 bases and J 6 bases, leaving 6 bases between the germline ends. In DNA form, the CDR3 reads TGTGCCAGCAGCTTTACATGCGAGCAGTACGTC. It is translated as CASSFTCEQYV.

This clone was observed a single time. The rearrangement links TRBV5-4 to TRBJ2-1; D gene uncertain. Looked up from germline, CDR1 is SGHNT and CDR2 is YYREEE (reference sequence). V lost 2 bases to trimming and J lost 1 base, with 7 bases between them. The CDR3 contains 14 residues. CDR3 sequence reads: CASSFQESYNEQFF. CDR3 sequence (DNA): TGTGCCAGCAGCTTCCAGGAATCCTACAATGAGCAGTTCTTC. The whole variable domain, filled in from reference TRBV5-4 and TRBJ2-1, reads ETGVTQSPTHLIKTRGQQVTLRCSSQSGHNTVSWYQQALGQGPQFIFQYYREEENGRGNFPPRFSGLQFPNYSSELNVNALELDDSALYLCASSFQESYNEQFFGPGTRLTVL.

The chain couples TRBV10-2 to TRBJ1-2; D is perhaps TRBD1 (6 bases). Trimming shortened V by 5 bases and J by 6 bases, and 16 bases separated the two germline ends. Germline CDR1 is WSHSY and CDR2 is SAAADI. This CDR3 is 14 amino acids long. DNA for the CDR3: TGCGCCAGCAGTTCACAGGGTGAGGTTGATGGCTACACCTTC. It specifies CASSSQGEVDGYTF.

This sequence joins TRBV18 and TRBJ1-5, with 9 nucleotides matching TRBD1. J lost 6 bases, V lost 5 bases, and 8 bases had no gene match. Germline CDR1 KGHSH, CDR2 LQKENI. The CDR3 contains 15 residues. CDR3 in amino acids: CASSSTQGAGQPQHF. CDR3 DNA: TGTGCCAGCTCATCAACACAGGGGGCGGGTCAGCCCCAGCATTTT.

This CDR3 reads CAISEEGNQPQHF. CDR3 nucleotide sequence: TGTGCCATCAGTGAAGAGGGCAATCAGCCCCAGCATTTT. The chain couples TRBV10-3 to TRBJ1-5, with D unresolved. V lost 3 bases and J 2 bases, leaving 5 bases between the germline ends. The CDR3 contains 13 residues. Germline V gene sequence: CDR1 ENHRY, CDR2 SYGVKD.

The chain employs TRBV6-5 and TRBJ2-1, with 9 nucleotides matching TRBD1. Germline lookup yields CDR1 MNHEY and CDR2 SVGAGI. The CDR3 runs 15 residues. After removal of 5 bases from V and 6 bases from J, the junction contained 8 bases not matched to a gene. CDR3 in DNA: TGTGCCAGCAGTCCGAGGGACAGGGTCCCCAATGAGCAGTTCTTC. Its translation is CASSPRDRVPNEQFF.

The rearrangement joins TRBV3-1 (or the pseudogene TRBV3-2) to TRBJ1-2; 8 nucleotides agree with TRBD1. This CDR3 spans 14 amino acids. V shed 4 bases and J 2 bases; nucleotides not matched to a gene: 3. CDR1 is LGHDT and CDR2 is YNNKEL in the germline V gene (reference sequence). CDR3 sequence: CASSPRDRNYGYTF. The DNA for the CDR3 is TGTGCCAGCAGCCCGAGGGACAGGAACTATGGCTACACCTTC.

V gene TRBV24-1 combines with J gene TRBJ1-2; 8 bases line up with TRBD1. The CDR3 consists of 16 residues. CDR1 and CDR2 (germline): KGHDR, SFDVKD. V was pared by 0 bases and J by 6 bases, with 8 bases of the junction left unmatched. In DNA, the CDR3 is TGTGCCACCAGTGATTTGCAGGCAGGGGGCCTCGATGGCTACACCTTC. Translation gives CATSDLQAGGLDGYTF.

The gene calls are TRBV16 and TRBJ2-1; 7 bases are shared with TRBD2. The V gene's germline CDR1 is KGHSY and CDR2 FQNENV. J was trimmed by 8 bases and V by 1 base; bases with no gene match: 5. The CDR3 has 14 residues. The CDR3 loop reads CASSQLGRVDEQFF. In DNA form, the CDR3 reads TGTGCCAGCAGCCAATTAGGGAGGGTAGATGAGCAGTTCTTC.

This chain uses TRBV19 with TRBJ1-3; D gene unclear. There are 15 residues in the CDR3. Germline-derived CDR1 and CDR2 are LNHDA and SQIVND (reference sequence). Trimming took off 4 bases at V and 0 bases at J, with 10 bases between the two ends. CDR3 sequence reads: CASSSMKLSGNTIYF. The DNA for the CDR3 is TGTGCCAGTAGTAGTATGAAACTCTCTGGAAACACCATATATTTT.

The genes are TRBV6-1 and TRBJ1-2; 7 bases match TRBD1. The CDR3 consists of 16 residues. CDR1 is MNHNS, CDR2 SASEGT, per germline. The trim removed 1 base at V and 5 bases at J, leaving 10 bases unmatched. This chain's CDR3 is CASSEGWDSANYGYTF. CDR3 nucleotides: TGTGCCAGCAGTGAAGGTTGGGACAGTGCGAATTATGGCTACACCTTC.

This chain joins TRBV27 and TRBJ1-6, with 7 nucleotides matching TRBD1. V was pared by 6 bases and J by 7 bases, with 6 bases of the junction left unmatched. This CDR3 has 14 residues. Germline V gene sequence: CDR1 MNHEY, CDR2 SMNVEV (reference sequence). For the CDR3, the DNA is TGTGCCAGCAGACACGACAGGGAAAATTCACCCCTCCACTTT. It encodes CASRHDRENSPLHF.

The count of this clone is one. The chain is built from TRBV19 and TRBJ2-5; 13 nucleotides match TRBD2. Germline V gives CDR1 LNHDA, CDR2 SQIVND (reference sequence). V was clipped by 4 bases and J by 5 bases; unmatched bases: 7. This CDR3 has 16 residues. CDR3 nucleotides: TGTGCCAGTAGTACCCAACTAGCGGGAGGGCAGGAGACCCAGTACTTC. This gives the protein CASSTQLAGGQETQYF.

The chain has TRBV28 and TRBJ1-1, with D possibly being TRBD1 (5 bases). The CDR3 runs to 10 residues. Trimming stripped 8 bases from V and 11 bases from J, with 12 bases between. CDR1 MDHEN and CDR2 SYDVKM come from the germline V gene. The chain's CDR3 is CASRGFQAFF. In DNA, the CDR3 is TGTGCCAGCCGGGGGTTTCAGGCTTTCTTT.